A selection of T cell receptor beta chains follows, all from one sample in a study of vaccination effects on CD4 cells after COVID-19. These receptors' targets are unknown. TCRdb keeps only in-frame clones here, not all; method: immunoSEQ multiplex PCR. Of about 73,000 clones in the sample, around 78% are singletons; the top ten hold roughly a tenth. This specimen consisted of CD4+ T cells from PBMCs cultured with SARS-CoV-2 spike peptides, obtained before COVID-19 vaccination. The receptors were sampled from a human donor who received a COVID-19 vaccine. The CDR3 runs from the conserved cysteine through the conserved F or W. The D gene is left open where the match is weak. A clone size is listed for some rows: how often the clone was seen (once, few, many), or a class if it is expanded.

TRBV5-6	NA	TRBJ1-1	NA	TGTGCCAGCAACTGGGGGGAAGTCACTGAAGCTTTCTTT	CASNWGEVTEAFF
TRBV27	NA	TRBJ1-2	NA	TGTGCCAGCAGTTTAACAGGGAACTATGGCTACACCTTC	CASSLTGNYGYTF
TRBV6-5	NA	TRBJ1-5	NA	TGTGCCAGCAGCCTTATGGGCAATCAGCCCCAGCATTTT	CASSLMGNQPQHF
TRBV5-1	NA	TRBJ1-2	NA	TGCGCCAGCGGCGATGGAGCCTTTAACTATGGCTACACCTTC	CASGDGAFNYGYTF
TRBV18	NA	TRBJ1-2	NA	TGTGCCAGCTCACGATCCGAGACAGTTAACTATGGCTACACCTTC	CASSRSETVNYGYTF
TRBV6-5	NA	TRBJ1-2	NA	TGTGCCAGCCAACCGGGGATTAACTATGGCTACACCTTC	CASQPGINYGYTF
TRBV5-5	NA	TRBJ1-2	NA	TGTGCCAGCAGTTATGCCCAGGGAGGAATCAACTATGGCTACACCTTC	CASSYAQGGINYGYTF
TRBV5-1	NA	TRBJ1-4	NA	TGCGCCAGCAGCCTAGGTGGAGTGAATGAAAAACTGTTTTTT	CASSLGGVNEKLFF
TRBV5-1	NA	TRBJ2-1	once	TGCGCCAGCAGCTTGGCGCAGGGTGGCAATGAGCAGTTCTTC	CASSLAQGGNEQFF
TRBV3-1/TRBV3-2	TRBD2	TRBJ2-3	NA	TGTGCCAGCAGCCAAGATCTGCTTGGGACTAGCAGCCGAGGTACGCAGTATTTT	CASSQDLLGTSSRGTQYF
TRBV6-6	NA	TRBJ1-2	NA	TGTGCCAGCAGCCCATCTAACTATGGCTACACCTTC	CASSPSNYGYTF
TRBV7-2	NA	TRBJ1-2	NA	TGTGCCAGCAGCCCCGGGGCAGCTGACCCCTATGGCTACACCTTC	CASSPGAADPYGYTF
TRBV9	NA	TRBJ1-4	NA	TGTGCCAGCGGGTCGAAAGGACAGCCGGATGAAAAACTGTTTTTT	CASGSKGQPDEKLFF
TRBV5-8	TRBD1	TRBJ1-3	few	TGTGCCAGCAGCAGGGACAGGGCGTCTGGAAACACCATATATTTT	CASSRDRASGNTIYF
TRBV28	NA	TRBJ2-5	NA	TGTGCCAGCAGTTTATTCGGGGACGAGCAAGAGACCCAGTACTTC	CASSLFGDEQETQYF
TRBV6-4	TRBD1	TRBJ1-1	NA	TGTGCCAGCAGGCCGACAGGGGCGGGGGCTGAAGCTTTCTTT	CASRPTGAGAEAFF
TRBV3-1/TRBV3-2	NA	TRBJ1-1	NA	TGTGCCAGCAGCTTAGACGGGAGGGGAGCTTTCTTT	CASSLDGRGAFF
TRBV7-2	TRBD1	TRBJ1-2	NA	TGTGCCAGCAGCGGTGCGACAGGGAACAACTATGGCTACACCTTC	CASSGATGNNYGYTF
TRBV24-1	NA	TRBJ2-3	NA	TGTGCCACCAGTGCTTCGACCACCACAGATACGCAGTATTTT	CATSASTTTDTQYF
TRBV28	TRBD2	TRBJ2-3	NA	TGTGCCAGCGGCGAGGCTAGCGGGGGGTATACGCAGTATTTT	CASGEASGGYTQYF
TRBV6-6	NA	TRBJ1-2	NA	TGTGCCAGCAGTTACGGCGACTATGGCTACACCTTC	CASSYGDYGYTF
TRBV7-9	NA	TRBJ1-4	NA	TGTGCCAGCAGCTTAGGGCCGGAAAATGAAAAACTGTTTTTT	CASSLGPENEKLFF
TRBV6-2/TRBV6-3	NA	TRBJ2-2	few	TGTGCCAGCAGTACCTTATGGCCCGGGGAGCTGTTTTTT	CASSTLWPGELFF
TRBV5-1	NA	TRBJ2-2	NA	TGCGCCAGCAGCTCCACCGTCAGGAACACCGGGGAGCTGTTTTTT	CASSSTVRNTGELFF
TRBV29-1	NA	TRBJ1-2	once	TGCAGCGTTGAGTCCGAGTATGGCTACACCTTC	CSVESEYGYTF
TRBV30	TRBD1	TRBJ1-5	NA	TGTGCCTGGGGACAGGATAGCAATCAGCCCCAGCATTTT	CAWGQDSNQPQHF
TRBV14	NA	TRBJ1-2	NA	TGTGCCAGCAGCCAAGGAGGGGTGCGATACTATGGCTACACCTTC	CASSQGGVRYYGYTF
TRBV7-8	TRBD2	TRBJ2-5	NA	TGTGCCAGCAGCTTGACTAGCGGGGGGTACCAAGAGACCCAGTACTTC	CASSLTSGGYQETQYF
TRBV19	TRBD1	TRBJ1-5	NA	TGTGCCAGTAAAAAGGGGGGACAGGCCCCGGGCCAGCCCCAGCATTTT	CASKKGGQAPGQPQHF
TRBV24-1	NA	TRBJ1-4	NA	TGTGCCACCAGTGATTCTCCAACTAATGAAAAACTGTTTTTT	CATSDSPTNEKLFF
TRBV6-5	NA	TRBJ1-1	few	TGTGCCAGCAGCGCCCATGGGGACACTGAAGCTTTCTTT	CASSAHGDTEAFF
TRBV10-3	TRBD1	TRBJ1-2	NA	TGTGCCATCAGTGGGGACAGGAATGGCTACACCTTC	CAISGDRNGYTF
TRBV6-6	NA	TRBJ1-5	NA	TGTGCCAGCAGTTATGGAGGGGGGGGTGATCAGCCCCAGCATTTT	CASSYGGGGDQPQHF
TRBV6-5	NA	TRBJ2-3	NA	TGTGCCAGCAGTCAGGGAGCAGATACGCAGTATTTT	CASSQGADTQYF
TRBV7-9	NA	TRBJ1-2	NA	TGTGCCAGCAGCTTAGCGCAAAGGGGTCGGGATGGCTACACCTTC	CASSLAQRGRDGYTF
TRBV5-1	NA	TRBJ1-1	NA	TGCGCCAGCAGCCCCGGGAGCTCAGGGACTGAAGCTTTCTTT	CASSPGSSGTEAFF
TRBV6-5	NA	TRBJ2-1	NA	TGTGCCAGCAGCTTCGGGGGAGCGAACTACAATGAGCAGTTCTTC	CASSFGGANYNEQFF
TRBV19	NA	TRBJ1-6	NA	TGTGCCAGTAGTCCCCAGGGACTGGGAAATTCACCCCTCCACTTT	CASSPQGLGNSPLHF
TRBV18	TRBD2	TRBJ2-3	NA	TGTGCCAGCGTCGAAGCGGGGGGTCGCACAGATACGCAGTATTTT	CASVEAGGRTDTQYF
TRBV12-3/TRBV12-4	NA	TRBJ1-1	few	TGTGCCAGCAGCTCGGACCGGAACACTGAAGCTTTCTTT	CASSSDRNTEAFF
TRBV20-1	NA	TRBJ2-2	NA	TGCAGTGCTAGTGGTGGACTTACGAACACCGGGGAGCTGTTTTTT	CSASGGLTNTGELFF
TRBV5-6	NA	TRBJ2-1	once	TGTGCCAGCAGCTTGTTTATTACCTTCTCCTACAATGAGCAGTTCTTC	CASSLFITFSYNEQFF
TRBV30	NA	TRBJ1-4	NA	TGTGCCTGGAGTACCGCGGCAGGGAGGGTTAATGAAAAACTGTTTTTT	CAWSTAAGRVNEKLFF
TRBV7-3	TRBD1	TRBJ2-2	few	TGTGCCAGCAGCTTAGGACAGGGGGCAACCGGGGAGCTGTTTTTT	CASSLGQGATGELFF
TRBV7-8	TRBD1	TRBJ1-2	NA	TGTGCCAGCAGCTTAGGGGACAGGGGCGAACACACCTTC	CASSLGDRGEHTF
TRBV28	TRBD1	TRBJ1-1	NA	TGTGCCAGCAGTTATGGACAGGGGGCTTTTTGGAGCACTGAAGCTTTCTTT	CASSYGQGAFWSTEAFF
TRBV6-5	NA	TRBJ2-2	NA	TGTGCCAGCATCTTTCTAGGGTCCGGGGAGCTGTTTTTT	CASIFLGSGELFF
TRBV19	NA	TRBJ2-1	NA	TGTGCCAGTATCCCTTCGGGGCCCAGGACTTACAATGAGCAGTTCTTC	CASIPSGPRTYNEQFF
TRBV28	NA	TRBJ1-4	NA	TGTGCCACCAGAGGGGCACCAAGGGAAGAAAAACTGTTTTTT	CATRGAPREEKLFF
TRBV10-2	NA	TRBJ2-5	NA	TGCGCCAGCAGTGAGTCGACATGGGCAGGCCAAGAGACCCAGTACTTC	CASSESTWAGQETQYF
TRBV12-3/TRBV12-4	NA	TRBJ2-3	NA	TGTGCCAGCAGTTTAAGTAGGGTAGATACGCAGTATTTT	CASSLSRVDTQYF
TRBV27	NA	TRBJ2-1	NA	TGTGCCAGCAGCGTACTAGGAGAGCAGTTCTTC	CASSVLGEQFF
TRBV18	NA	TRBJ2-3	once	TGTGCCAGCTCACCGACCTACTTTAGCACAGATACGCAGTATTTT	CASSPTYFSTDTQYF
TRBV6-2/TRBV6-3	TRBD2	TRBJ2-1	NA	TGTGCCAGCAGTTACTCGAGCGGGGGGGGGACATTCTCCTACAATGAGCAGTTCTTC	CASSYSSGGGTFSYNEQFF
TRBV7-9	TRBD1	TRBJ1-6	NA	TGTGCCAGCAGCTTGGCCCCCGGACAGGGGAATTCACCCCTCCACTTT	CASSLAPGQGNSPLHF